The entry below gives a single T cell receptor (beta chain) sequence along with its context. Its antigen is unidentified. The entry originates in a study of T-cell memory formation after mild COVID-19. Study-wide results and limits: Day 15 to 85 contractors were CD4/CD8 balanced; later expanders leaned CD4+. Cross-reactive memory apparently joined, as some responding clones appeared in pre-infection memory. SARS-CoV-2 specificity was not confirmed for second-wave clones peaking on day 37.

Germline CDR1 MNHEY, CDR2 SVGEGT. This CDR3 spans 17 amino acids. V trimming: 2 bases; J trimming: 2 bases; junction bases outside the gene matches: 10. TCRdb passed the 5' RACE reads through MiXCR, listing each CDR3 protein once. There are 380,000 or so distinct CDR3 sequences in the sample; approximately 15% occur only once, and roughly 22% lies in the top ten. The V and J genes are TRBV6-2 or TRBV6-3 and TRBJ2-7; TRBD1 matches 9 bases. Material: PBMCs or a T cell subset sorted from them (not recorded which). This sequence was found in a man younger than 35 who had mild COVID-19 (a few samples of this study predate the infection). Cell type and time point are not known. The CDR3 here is CASSYNGRDREPYEQYF. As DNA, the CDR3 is TGTGCCAGCAGTTACAATGGCCGGGACAGGGAACCCTACGAGCAGTACTTC.